These T cell receptor beta chains were read from a single sample in a study of cytotoxic CD8 clonotypes in ibrutinib-treated CLL. TCRdb keeps only in-frame clones here, not all; method: immunoSEQ multiplex PCR. The table lists about 150,000 clones, 76% of them singletons. Source: PBMCs, taken after 24 months of ibrutinib treatment. Every receptor here comes from a human donor with chronic lymphocytic leukemia. Both conserved end residues are part of each CDR3. Fields, in order: clone size, V gene, CDR3 length, D gene, J gene, CDR3 DNA, CDR3 protein. The D gene is left open where the match is weak. Rows may omit the clone size; those that give it use once, few, many or a size class.

size: .; V: TRBV7-9; length: 16; D: TRBD1; J: TRBJ1-1; DNA: TGTGCCAGCAGCTTACGGGACAGTTCCATGAACACTGAAGCTTTCTTT; CDR3: CASSLRDSSMNTEAFF
size: .; V: TRBV5-1; length: 18; D: TRBD2; J: TRBJ2-3; DNA: TGCGCCAGCAGCTTGGTGGGCCCCGGACTAGCGGGAGCAGATACGCAGTATTTT; CDR3: CASSLVGPGLAGADTQYF
size: .; V: TRBV6-1; length: 16; D: .; J: TRBJ1-2; DNA: TGTGCCAGCAGTGAAGCTATGGCAGCGCAGCACTATGGCTACACCTTC; CDR3: CASSEAMAAQHYGYTF
size: .; V: TRBV7-9; length: 14; D: TRBD1; J: TRBJ1-2; DNA: TGTGCCAGCAGCCCTACACAGGGGGCCTATGGCTACACCTTC; CDR3: CASSPTQGAYGYTF
size: .; V: TRBV7-9; length: 15; D: .; J: TRBJ2-5; DNA: TGTGCCAGCAGCCCCAGACAGATCGGCCAAGAGACCCAGTACTTC; CDR3: CASSPRQIGQETQYF
size: few; V: TRBV28; length: 12; D: .; J: TRBJ1-2; DNA: TGTGCCAGCAGCCTCCCTTTTGGGGGCTACACCTTC; CDR3: CASSLPFGGYTF
size: .; V: TRBV7-9; length: 14; D: .; J: TRBJ1-4; DNA: TGTGCCAGCAGCGGAACCGGGTCATACGAAAAACTGTTTTTT; CDR3: CASSGTGSYEKLFF
size: .; V: TRBV21-1; length: 14; D: .; J: TRBJ2-7; DNA: TGTGCCAGCAGCACAAAACTAGGGCCCTACGAGCAGTACTTC; CDR3: CASSTKLGPYEQYF
size: .; V: TRBV28; length: 15; D: TRBD1; J: TRBJ1-2; DNA: TGTGCCAGCAGTTGGGTTGGGGACAGTAACTATGGCTACACCTTC; CDR3: CASSWVGDSNYGYTF
size: .; V: TRBV30; length: 18; D: .; J: TRBJ1-6; DNA: TGTGCCTGGAGTGTAAATCTCGGGGGGCCGAGGGCCATTTCACCCCTCCACTTT; CDR3: CAWSVNLGGPRAISPLHF
size: .; V: TRBV6-5; length: 15; D: TRBD1; J: TRBJ2-1; DNA: TGTGCCAGCAGTTACGGACAGGGGGCGCGAAATGAGCAGTTCTTC; CDR3: CASSYGQGARNEQFF
size: many; V: TRBV7-2; length: 13; D: .; J: TRBJ1-6; DNA: TGTGCCAGCAGCTCCTGGACAGAATCACCCCTCCACTTT; CDR3: CASSSWTESPLHF
size: .; V: TRBV6-5; length: 15; D: TRBD2; J: TRBJ2-2; DNA: TGTGCCAGCAACCGGGAGGGGGCGAACACCGGGGAGCTGTTTTTT; CDR3: CASNREGANTGELFF
size: .; V: TRBV10-3; length: 22; D: TRBD1; J: TRBJ2-6; DNA: TGTGCCATCAGCCCAACACCGGGACAGGGGGTGGTTCGGCGATCTGGGGCCAACGTCCTGACTTTC; CDR3: CAISPTPGQGVVRRSGANVLTF
size: .; V: TRBV7-2; length: 13; D: .; J: TRBJ2-1; DNA: TGTGCCAGCAGCTCTGGCCAAGGGAATGAGCAGTTCTTC; CDR3: CASSSGQGNEQFF
size: .; V: TRBV29-1; length: 15; D: TRBD1; J: TRBJ1-1; DNA: TGCAGCGTTGAAGGGAAGGTCCGGGACAGCACAATGGCTTTCTTT; CDR3: CSVEGKVRDSTMAFF
size: .; V: TRBV27; length: 13; D: .; J: TRBJ2-2; DNA: TGTGCCAGCAGGAACAGGGTTACCGGGGAGCTGTTTTTT; CDR3: CASRNRVTGELFF